This T cell receptor beta chain appears in the sequencing data of a study of immune cell composition in non-small cell lung cancer. In regard to this clone: Its matching antigen is unknown.

Using immunoSEQ multiplex PCR, the repertoire was profiled, and TCRdb retains in-frame clones only, with some absent. The sample shows some 4,000 clones, about 70% of them seen only once. Normal lung was sampled as far from the tumour as possible, at least 3 cm. Germline V gives CDR1 SEHNR, CDR2 FQNEAQ (reference sequence). Trimming removed 5 bases at V and 7 bases at J, with 20 bases between. CDR3 length: 16 residues. Study-wide findings and caveats: Clones >0.5% enriched in tumour were rarer in adenocarcinoma (around 35%) than squamous (approximately 80%). Shared sequences between tumour-reactive and dominant in vivo clones were not proven.

This rearrangement joins TRBV7-9 to TRBJ1-4, with a possible D match to TRBD1 (6 bases). Sequencing was done on a sample of non-adjacent lung tissue. The source of this sequence is a human donor with non-small cell lung cancer. The CDR3 DNA follows: TGTGCCAGCAGCCAAAGATGGGGCGTAGGGGGTGAAAAACTGTTTTTT. The encoded protein is CASSQRWGVGGEKLFF.